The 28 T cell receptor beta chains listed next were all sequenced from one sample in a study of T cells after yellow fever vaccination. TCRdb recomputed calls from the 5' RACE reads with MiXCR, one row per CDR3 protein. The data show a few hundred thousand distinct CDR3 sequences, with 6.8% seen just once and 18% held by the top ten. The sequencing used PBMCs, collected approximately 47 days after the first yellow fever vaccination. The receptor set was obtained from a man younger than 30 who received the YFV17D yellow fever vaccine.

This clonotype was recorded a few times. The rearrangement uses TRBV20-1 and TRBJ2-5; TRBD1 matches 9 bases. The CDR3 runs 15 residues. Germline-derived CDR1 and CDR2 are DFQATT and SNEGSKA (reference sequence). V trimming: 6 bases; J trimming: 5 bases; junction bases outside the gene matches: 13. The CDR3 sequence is CSAERGQGVGETQYF. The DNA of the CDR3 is TGCAGTGCCGAGCGGGGACAGGGAGTAGGGGAGACCCAGTACTTC.

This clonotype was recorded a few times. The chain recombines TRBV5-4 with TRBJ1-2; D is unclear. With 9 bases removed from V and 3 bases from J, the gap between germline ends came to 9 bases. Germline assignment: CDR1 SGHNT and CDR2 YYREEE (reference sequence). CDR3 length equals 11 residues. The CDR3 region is CATGLDYGYTF. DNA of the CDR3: TGTGCCACCGGCTTGGACTATGGCTACACCTTC.

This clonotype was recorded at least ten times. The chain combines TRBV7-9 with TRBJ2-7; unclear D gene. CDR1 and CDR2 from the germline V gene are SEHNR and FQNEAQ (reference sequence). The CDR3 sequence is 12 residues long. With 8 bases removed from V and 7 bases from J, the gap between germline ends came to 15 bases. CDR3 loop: CASGKEMGEQYF. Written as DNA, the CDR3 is TGTGCCAGCGGAAAAGAGATGGGAGAGCAGTACTTC.

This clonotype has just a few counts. This CDR3 is CASSMGTGFYSYEQYF. CDR3 DNA: TGCGCCAGCAGCATGGGGACAGGCTTTTACTCCTACGAGCAGTACTTC. This rearrangement joins TRBV5-1 to TRBJ2-7, with 8 positions matching TRBD1. The CDR3 consists of 16 residues. The germline V gene has CDR1 SGHRS and CDR2 YFSETQ. The trim removed 4 bases at V and 0 bases at J, leaving 9 bases unmatched.

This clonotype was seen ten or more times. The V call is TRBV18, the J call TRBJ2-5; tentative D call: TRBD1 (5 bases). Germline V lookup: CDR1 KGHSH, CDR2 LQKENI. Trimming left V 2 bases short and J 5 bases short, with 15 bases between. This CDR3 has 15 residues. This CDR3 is CASSPSTQWGETQYF. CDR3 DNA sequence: TGTGCCAGCTCACCATCTACACAATGGGGCGAGACCCAGTACTTC.

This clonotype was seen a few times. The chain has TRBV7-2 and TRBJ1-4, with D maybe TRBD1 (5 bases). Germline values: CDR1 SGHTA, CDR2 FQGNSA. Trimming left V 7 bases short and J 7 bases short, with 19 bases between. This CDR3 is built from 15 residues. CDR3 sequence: CASTQVWQGGEKLFF. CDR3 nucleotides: TGTGCCAGCACTCAAGTCTGGCAGGGCGGTGAAAAACTGTTTTTT.

CDR3 amino acids: CASSQDDRAQPQHF. DNA for the CDR3: TGCGCCAGCAGCCAAGACGACAGGGCTCAGCCCCAGCATTTT. This chain links TRBV4-3 with TRBJ1-5; 7 bases match TRBD1. The CDR3 spans 14 residues. V lost 0 bases and J lost 6; bases outside the gene matches: 2. Germline V lookup: CDR1 LGHNA, CDR2 YSLEER.

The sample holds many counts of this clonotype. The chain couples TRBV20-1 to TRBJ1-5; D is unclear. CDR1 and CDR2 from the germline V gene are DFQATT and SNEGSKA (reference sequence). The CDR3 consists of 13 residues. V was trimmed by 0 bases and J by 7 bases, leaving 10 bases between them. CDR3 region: CSARDKVNQPQHF. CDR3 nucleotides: TGCAGTGCTAGAGATAAAGTAAACCAGCCCCAGCATTTT.

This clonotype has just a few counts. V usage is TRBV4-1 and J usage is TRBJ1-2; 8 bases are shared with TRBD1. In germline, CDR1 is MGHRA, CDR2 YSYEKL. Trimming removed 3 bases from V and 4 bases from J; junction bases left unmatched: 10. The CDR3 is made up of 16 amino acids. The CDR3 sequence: CASSHGKTGVTYGYTF. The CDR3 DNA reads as TGCGCCAGCAGCCACGGAAAGACAGGGGTGACCTATGGCTACACCTTC.

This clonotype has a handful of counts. The CDR3, as DNA: TGTGCCAGCAGCCATTCCAGGACAGGGGTCTACGAGCAGTACTTC. This gives the protein CASSHSRTGVYEQYF. The chain uses TRBV4-2 and TRBJ2-7; 9 nucleotides match TRBD1. The CDR3 has 15 residues. Germline CDR1 is LGHNA and CDR2 is YNFKEQ. V lost 3 bases to trimming and J lost 3 bases; unmatched junction nucleotides: 6.

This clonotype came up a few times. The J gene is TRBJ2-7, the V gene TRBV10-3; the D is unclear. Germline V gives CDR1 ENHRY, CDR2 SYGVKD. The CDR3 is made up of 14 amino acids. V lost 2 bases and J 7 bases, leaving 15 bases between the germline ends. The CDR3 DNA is TGTGCCATCAGTGAGCGTTTTGTAGGGTTAGAGCAGTACGTC. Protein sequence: CAISERFVGLEQYV.

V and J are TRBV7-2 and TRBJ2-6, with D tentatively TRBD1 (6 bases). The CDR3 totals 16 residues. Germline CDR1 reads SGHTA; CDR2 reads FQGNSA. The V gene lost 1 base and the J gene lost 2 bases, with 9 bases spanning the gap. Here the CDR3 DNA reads TGTGCCAGCAGCTTAGTTACAGGGACTGGGGCCAACGTCCTGACTTTC. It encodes CASSLVTGTGANVLTF. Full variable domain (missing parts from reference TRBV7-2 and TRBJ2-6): GAGVSQSPSNKVTEKGKDVELRCDPISGHTALYWYRQSLGQGLEFLIYFQGNSAPDKSGLPSDRFSAERTGGSVSTLTIQRTQQEDSAVYLCASSLVTGTGANVLTFGAGSRLTVL.

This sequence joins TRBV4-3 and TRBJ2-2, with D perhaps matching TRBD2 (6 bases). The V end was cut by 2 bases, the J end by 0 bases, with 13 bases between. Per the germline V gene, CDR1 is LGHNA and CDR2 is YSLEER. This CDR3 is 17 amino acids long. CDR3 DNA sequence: TGCGCCAGCAGCCAAACGAGGGGACTTTCGAACACCGGGGAGCTGTTTTTT. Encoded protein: CASSQTRGLSNTGELFF.

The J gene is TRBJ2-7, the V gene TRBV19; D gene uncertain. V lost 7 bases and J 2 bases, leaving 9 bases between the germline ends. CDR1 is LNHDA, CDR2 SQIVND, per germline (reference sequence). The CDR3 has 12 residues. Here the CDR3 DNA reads TGTGCCAGTACGTCAGGCACCTACGAGCAGTACTTC. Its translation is CASTSGTYEQYF.

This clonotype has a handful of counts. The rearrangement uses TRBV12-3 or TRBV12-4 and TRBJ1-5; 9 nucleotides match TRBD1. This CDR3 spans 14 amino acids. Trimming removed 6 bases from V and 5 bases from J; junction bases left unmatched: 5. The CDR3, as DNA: TGTGCCAGCAGACCACGGGACAGGGATCAGCCCCAGCATTTT. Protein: CASRPRDRDQPQHF.

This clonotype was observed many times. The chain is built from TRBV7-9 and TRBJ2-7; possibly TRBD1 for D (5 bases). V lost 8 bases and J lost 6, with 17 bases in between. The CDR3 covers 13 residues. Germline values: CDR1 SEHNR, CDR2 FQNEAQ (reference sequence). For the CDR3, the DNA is TGTGCCAGCGGAAGCACAGGTTTCGGCGAGCAGTACTTC. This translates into CASGSTGFGEQYF.

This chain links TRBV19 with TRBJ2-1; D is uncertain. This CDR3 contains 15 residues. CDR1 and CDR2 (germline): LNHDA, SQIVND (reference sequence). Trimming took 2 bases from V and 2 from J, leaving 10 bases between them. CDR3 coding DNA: TGTGCCAGTAGTATACGTGAGCCGCCCTACAATGAGCAGTTCTTC. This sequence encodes CASSIREPPYNEQFF.

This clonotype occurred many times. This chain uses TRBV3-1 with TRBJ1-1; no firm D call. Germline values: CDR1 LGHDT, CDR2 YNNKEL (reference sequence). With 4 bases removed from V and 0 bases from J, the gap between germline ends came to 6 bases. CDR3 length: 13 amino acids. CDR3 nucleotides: TGTGCCAGCAGCCGTCTGATGAACACTGAAGCTTTCTTT. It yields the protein CASSRLMNTEAFF.

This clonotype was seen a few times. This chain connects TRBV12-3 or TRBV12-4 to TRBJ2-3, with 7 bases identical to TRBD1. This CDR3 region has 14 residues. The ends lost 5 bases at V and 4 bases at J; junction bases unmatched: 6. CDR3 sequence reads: CASSITGASDTQYF. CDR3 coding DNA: TGTGCCAGCAGTATAACAGGGGCATCAGATACGCAGTATTTT.

As DNA, the CDR3 is TGCAGCAGACCGAGCTCCTACGAGCAGTACTTC. The encoded protein is CSRPSSYEQYF. The chain employs TRBV29-1 and TRBJ2-7; D call uncertain. Germline CDR1 is SQVTM and CDR2 is ANQGSEA. There are 11 residues in the CDR3. Deletions cut 8 bases from V and 0 bases from J, with 8 bases between.

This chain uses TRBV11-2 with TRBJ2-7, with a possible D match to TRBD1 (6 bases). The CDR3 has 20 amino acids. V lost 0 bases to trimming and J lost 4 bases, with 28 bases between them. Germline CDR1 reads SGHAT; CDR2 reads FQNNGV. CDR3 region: CASSLEHGWGQARGVYEQYV. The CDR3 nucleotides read TGTGCCAGCAGCTTAGAACACGGGTGGGGGCAGGCCAGAGGGGTTTACGAGCAGTACGTC.

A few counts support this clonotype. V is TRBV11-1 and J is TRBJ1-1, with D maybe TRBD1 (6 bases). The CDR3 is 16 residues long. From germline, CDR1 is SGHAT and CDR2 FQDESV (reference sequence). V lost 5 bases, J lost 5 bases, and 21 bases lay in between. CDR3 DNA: TGTGCCAGCAGCCGAGAATTCACAGGGAGGAGGACTGAAGCTTTCTTT. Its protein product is CASSREFTGRRTEAFF.

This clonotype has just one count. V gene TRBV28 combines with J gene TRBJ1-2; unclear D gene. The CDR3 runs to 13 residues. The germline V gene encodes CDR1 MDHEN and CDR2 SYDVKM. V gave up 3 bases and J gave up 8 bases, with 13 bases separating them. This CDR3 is CASSFKGFGGYTF. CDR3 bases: TGTGCCAGCAGTTTCAAAGGGTTTGGCGGCTACACCTTC.

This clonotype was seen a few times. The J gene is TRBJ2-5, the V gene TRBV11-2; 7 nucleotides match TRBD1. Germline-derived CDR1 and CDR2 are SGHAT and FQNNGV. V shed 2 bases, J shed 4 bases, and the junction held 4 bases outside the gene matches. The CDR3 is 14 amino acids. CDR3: CASSLRPGGETQYF. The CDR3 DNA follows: TGTGCCAGCAGCTTAAGGCCAGGGGGAGAGACCCAGTACTTC.

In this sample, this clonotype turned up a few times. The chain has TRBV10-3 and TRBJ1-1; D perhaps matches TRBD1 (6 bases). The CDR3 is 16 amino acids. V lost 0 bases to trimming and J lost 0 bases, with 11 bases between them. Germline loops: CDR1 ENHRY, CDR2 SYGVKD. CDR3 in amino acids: CAISESAGAMNTEAFF. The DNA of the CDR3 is TGTGCCATCAGTGAGTCTGCGGGGGCCATGAACACTGAAGCTTTCTTT.

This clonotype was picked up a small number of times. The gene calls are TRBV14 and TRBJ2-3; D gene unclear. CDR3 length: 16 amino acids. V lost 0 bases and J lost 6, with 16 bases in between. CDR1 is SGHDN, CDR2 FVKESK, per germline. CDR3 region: CASSQDSGSAWDTQYF. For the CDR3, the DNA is TGTGCCAGCAGCCAAGATTCCGGGTCCGCCTGGGATACGCAGTATTTT.

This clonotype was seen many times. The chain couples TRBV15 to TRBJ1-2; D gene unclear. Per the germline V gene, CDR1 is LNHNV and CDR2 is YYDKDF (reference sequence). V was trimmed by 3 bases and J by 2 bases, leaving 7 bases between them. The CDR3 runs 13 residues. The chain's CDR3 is CATSSAVNYGYTF. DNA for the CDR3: TGTGCCACCAGCAGCGCAGTAAACTATGGCTACACCTTC.

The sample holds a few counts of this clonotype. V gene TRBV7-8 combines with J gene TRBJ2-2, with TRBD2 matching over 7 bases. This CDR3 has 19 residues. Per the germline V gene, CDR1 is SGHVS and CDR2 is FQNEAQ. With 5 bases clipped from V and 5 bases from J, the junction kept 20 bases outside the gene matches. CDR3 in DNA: TGTGCCAGCAGCCTAAGGACGGACCCGGGACTAACATTTACCGGGGAGCTGTTTTTT. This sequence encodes CASSLRTDPGLTFTGELFF. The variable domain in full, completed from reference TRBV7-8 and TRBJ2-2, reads GAGVSQSPRYKVAKRGQDVALRCDPISGHVSLFWYQQALGQGPEFLTYFQNEAQLDKSGLPSDRFFAERPEGSVSTLKIQRTQQEDSAVYLCASSLRTDPGLTFTGELFFGEGSRLTVL.